A single sample is the source of the 12 T cell receptor beta chains below, sequenced in a study of blood T cell repertoires in COVID-19. Only in-frame clones appear in the TCRdb table, and some are missing; sequencing was by immunoSEQ multiplex PCR. The data contain around 470,000 clones, roughly 89% of them singletons. The specimen was peripheral blood. Every receptor here comes from a man younger than 35 with COVID-19, enrolled during active disease.

This sequence joins TRBV20-1 and TRBJ1-2; TRBD1 agrees at 8 bases. The germline CDR1 and CDR2 sequences are DFQATT and SNEGSKA (reference sequence). The ends lost 3 bases at V and 2 bases at J; junction bases unmatched: 5. There are 14 residues in the CDR3. The CDR3 DNA reads as TGCAGTGCTAGTAACAGGGGGGACAACTATGGCTACACCTTC. This translates into CSASNRGDNYGYTF.

The chain has TRBV2 and TRBJ2-6; TRBD1 might be the D (5 bases). CDR1 and CDR2 from the germline V gene are SNHLY and FYNNEI. The CDR3 sequence is 15 residues long. V lost 5 bases, J lost 0 bases, and 8 bases lay in between. This chain's CDR3 is CASSSQGSGANVLTF. The CDR3, as DNA: TGTGCCAGCAGTTCCCAGGGCTCTGGGGCCAACGTCCTGACTTTC.

The chain recombines TRBV15 with TRBJ1-3; tentatively, D is TRBD1 (5 bases). The CDR3 extends over 17 amino acids. The germline V gene has CDR1 LNHNV and CDR2 YYDKDF (reference sequence). Trimming stripped 3 bases from V and 0 bases from J, with 15 bases between. In DNA form, the CDR3 reads TGTGCCACCAGCAGGGAGGCGGGGGTTATCTCTGGAAACACCATATATTTT. Translated: CATSREAGVISGNTIYF.

This chain links TRBV6-2 or TRBV6-3 with TRBJ1-2; D may be TRBD1 (6 bases). The germline CDR1 and CDR2 sequences are MNHEY and SVGEGT. The CDR3 runs 13 residues. The V and J ends lost 2 bases and 5 bases respectively, with 9 bases between them. The CDR3 bases are TGTGCCAGCAGTTACGAAGGGGGTTATGGCTACACCTTC. Translation gives CASSYEGGYGYTF.

This chain uses TRBV7-9 with TRBJ2-1; D remains ambiguous. V lost 8 bases and J 7 bases, leaving 27 bases between the germline ends. This CDR3 region has 17 residues. The germline gives CDR1 SEHNR, CDR2 FQNEAQ (reference sequence). The CDR3, as DNA: TGTGCCAGCGAGGCCCTATCCGGCCCCCAAAATTTGAATGAGCAGTTCTTC. Amino acid sequence: CASEALSGPQNLNEQFF.

The CDR3 DNA follows: TGTGCCTGGGGGAGAGGTAGCCGAGCGGGAGATACGCAGTATTTT. This gives the protein CAWGRGSRAGDTQYF. This chain joins TRBV30 and TRBJ2-3, with a possible D match to TRBD2 (6 bases). Trimming stripped 5 bases from V and 5 bases from J, with 20 bases between. This CDR3 spans 15 amino acids. The germline V gene has CDR1 GTSNPN and CDR2 SVGIG (reference sequence).

This clone has only one observation. The J gene is TRBJ2-1, the V gene TRBV3-1 (or the pseudogene TRBV3-2), with 7 bases aligning to TRBD2. V shed 3 bases, J shed 7 bases, and the junction held 3 bases outside the gene matches. CDR3 length: 13 residues. Germline-derived CDR1 and CDR2 are LGHDT and YNNKEL (reference sequence). This CDR3 is CASSQTSLNEQFF. Written as DNA, the CDR3 is TGTGCCAGCAGCCAGACTAGCTTGAATGAGCAGTTCTTC.

The chain uses TRBV3-1 (or the pseudogene TRBV3-2) and TRBJ2-7, with D possibly TRBD1 on 5 matching bases. This CDR3 spans 13 amino acids. V was shortened by 5 bases and J by 6 bases, with 14 bases between the two germline ends. CDR1 LGHDT and CDR2 YNNKEL come from the germline V gene (reference sequence). The CDR3 nucleotides are TGTGCCAGCAGCTTAGGGGCAGTCGGCGAGCAGTACTTC. Encoded protein: CASSLGAVGEQYF.

The V and J genes are TRBV5-1 and TRBJ2-3, with D possibly being TRBD2 (5 bases). The CDR3 has 15 amino acids. Trimming removed 1 base at V and 1 base at J, with 10 bases between. CDR1 and CDR2 from the germline V gene are SGHRS and YFSETQ. DNA for the CDR3: TGCGCCAGCAGCTTGCAATTTAGCGGCACAGATACGCAGTATTTT. Translating gives CASSLQFSGTDTQYF.

The V and J genes are TRBV4-1 and TRBJ2-1, with TRBD2 matching 8 bases. The J segment lost 5 bases and the V segment lost 4 bases, leaving 1 base of the junction unmatched. Germline CDR1 is MGHRA and CDR2 is YSYEKL. This CDR3 has 13 amino acids. CDR3 coding DNA: TGCGCCAGCAGCCTAGCGGGGAACAATGAGCAGTTCTTC. Amino acid sequence: CASSLAGNNEQFF.

The table lists this clone with a count of one. CDR3 in amino acids: CASSFRGPNEKLFF. CDR3 sequence (DNA): TGCGCCAGCAGCTTCAGGGGGCCTAATGAAAAACTGTTTTTT. The chain recombines TRBV5-1 with TRBJ1-4; 8 nucleotides agree with TRBD1. V shed 2 bases, J shed 3 bases, and the junction held 0 bases outside the gene matches. The CDR3 is 14 amino acids. Germline-derived CDR1 and CDR2 are SGHRS and YFSETQ.

The chain combines TRBV7-2 with TRBJ2-5; 8 nucleotides agree with TRBD1. The germline CDR1 and CDR2 sequences are SGHTA and FQGNSA. The CDR3 consists of 16 residues. After removal of 2 bases from V and 5 bases from J, the junction contained 10 bases not matched to a gene. CDR3 nucleotide sequence: TGTGCCAGCAGCTTATCCCAGGGGGCACTTTGGGAGACCCAGTACTTC. Its protein product is CASSLSQGALWETQYF.